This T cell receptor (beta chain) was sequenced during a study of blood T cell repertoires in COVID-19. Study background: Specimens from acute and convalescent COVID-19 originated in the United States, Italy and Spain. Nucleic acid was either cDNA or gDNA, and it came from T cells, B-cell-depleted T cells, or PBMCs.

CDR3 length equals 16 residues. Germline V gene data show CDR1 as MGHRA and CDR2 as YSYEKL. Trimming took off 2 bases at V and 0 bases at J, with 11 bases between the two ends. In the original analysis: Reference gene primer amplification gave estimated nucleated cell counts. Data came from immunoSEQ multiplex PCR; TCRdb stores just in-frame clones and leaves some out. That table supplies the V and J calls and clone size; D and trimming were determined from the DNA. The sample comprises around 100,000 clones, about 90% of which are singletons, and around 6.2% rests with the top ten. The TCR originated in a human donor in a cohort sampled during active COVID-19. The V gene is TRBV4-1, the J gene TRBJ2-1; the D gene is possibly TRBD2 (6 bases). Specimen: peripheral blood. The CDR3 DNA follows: TGCGCCAGCAGCCAACTTGCGGGGCGCTCCTACAATGAGCAGTTCTTC. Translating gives CASSQLAGRSYNEQFF.